This T cell receptor (beta chain) is from a study of blood T cell repertoires in COVID-19. Study context: Nucleic acid was either cDNA or gDNA, and it came from T cells, B-cell-depleted T cells, or PBMCs.

Germline assignment: CDR1 MNHEY and CDR2 SVGAGI. Trimming pared 4 bases from V and 2 bases from J, leaving 14 bases between. The CDR3 extends over 15 amino acids. The table came from immunoSEQ multiplex PCR; TCRdb's copy has only in-frame clones and leaves some out. The sample lists over 85,000 clones; around 92% were seen once. The sequenced material came from peripheral blood. The rearrangement uses TRBV6-5 and TRBJ1-1; D is unclear. This receptor was identified in a man between 18 and 29 years old with acute or convalescent COVID-19. CDR3 sequence (DNA): TGTGCCAGCAGTTCGCCCGGGAGCTTAAACACTGAAGCTTTCTTT. Protein product: CASSSPGSLNTEAFF.